Listed here is a single T cell receptor beta chain. What it binds is not known. One entry per CDR3 protein, called by TCRdb with MiXCR from the 5' RACE reads. The sample shows 300,000 to 400,000 distinct CDR3 sequences, around 10% of them seen only once. Germline-derived CDR1 and CDR2 are SGDLS and YYNGEE. This CDR3 is 14 amino acids long. J lost 3 bases, V lost 1 base, and 4 bases had no gene match. This sample was taken from a study of T cells after yellow fever vaccination. Notes on the study in general: Booster sampling recovered most clones from primary vaccination (under 97% CD4, around 88% CD8). Secondary responses were weaker yet peaked faster, day 5 versus 15. High-abundance clonotypes from the bulk population could contaminate FACS-sorted repertoires.

The sequencing used CD4+ T cells sorted from PBMCs, collected 45 days after the yellow fever booster vaccination. The chain uses TRBV9 and TRBJ2-7, with TRBD1 matching over 7 bases. This TCR was sampled from a man aged 18 to 30 who received the YFV17D yellow fever vaccine. The DNA for the CDR3 is TGTGCCAGCAGCGTACGGGCAGGGGGCTACGAGCAGTACTTC. Residues: CASSVRAGGYEQYF.